This T cell receptor beta chain appears in the sequencing data of a study of cytomegalovirus exposure and HLA in healthy donors. Overall study findings and caveats: Beyond CMV serostatus, there was no information to go on about immune exposure.

The PCR contained 60 Vbeta and 13 Jbeta primers. Sequencing was performed with immunoSEQ multiplex PCR; in TCRdb, only in-frame clones are kept and a portion is missing. The data show 100,000 to 150,000 clones, about four fifths seen once. V dropped 2 bases and J dropped 4 bases, with 8 bases sitting between them. The length of the CDR3 is 13 residues. Germline values: CDR1 LGHNA, CDR2 YSLEER. About this clone itself: The antigen is unknown.

Sequenced sample: PBMCs. The chain employs TRBV4-3 and TRBJ2-5; no reliable D call. This TCR was sampled from a woman between 35 and 50 years old in good health and CMV-seropositive. Here the CDR3 DNA reads TGCGCCAGCAGCCAAATGCGTCGAGAGACCCAGTACTTC. Protein sequence: CASSQMRRETQYF.